Each of the 21 T cell receptor beta chains below was sequenced from the same sample in a study of CXCR3 chemokines and chemotherapy response in bladder cancer. TCRdb recomputed calls from the PCR reads with MiXCR, one row per CDR3 protein. The sample lists fewer than 3,500 distinct CDR3 sequences; roughly a quarter were seen once. The specimen was obtained from a patient whose treatment included neoadjuvant chemotherapy. These receptors were taken from a human donor with bladder cancer that did not respond to neoadjuvant chemotherapy.

With respect to this clonotype: It is likely a read error: a sequence one base away is far more abundant. The V call is TRBV6-1, the J call TRBJ1-1; D unresolved. Germline V gene lookup returns CDR1 MNHNS and CDR2 SASEGT. The CDR3 totals 13 residues. Trimming cost V 7 bases and J 0 bases, with 9 bases left between them. CDR3 amino acids: CASMSGMNTEAFF. The CDR3 nucleotides read TGTGCCAGCATGTCGGGGATGAACACTGAAGCTTTCTTT.

The chain recombines TRBV4-2 with TRBJ2-7, with D perhaps TRBD1 (6 bases). The CDR3 has 15 amino acids. Germline CDR1 and CDR2: LGHNA and YNFKEQ. Between the trimmed V and J ends, which lost 0 bases and 0 bases, there was a span of 9 bases. CDR3 nucleotides: TGTGCCAGCAGCCAAGAAGGCAGGGGCTCCTACGAGCAGTACTTC. This encodes CASSQEGRGSYEQYF.

There are many counts of this clonotype. The chain joins TRBV27 to TRBJ2-2; unclear D gene. The CDR3 extends over 14 amino acids. Trimming stripped 8 bases from V and 4 bases from J, with 14 bases between. Germline CDR1 MNHEY, CDR2 SMNVEV (reference sequence). The CDR3 nucleotides read TGTGCCAGCCGGTTAGAGCAATCCACCGGGGAGCTGTTTTTT. Translated, it gives CASRLEQSTGELFF.

A note on this clonotype: A read error is the likely source, as a far larger clone sits one nucleotide away. The chain joins TRBV11-3 to TRBJ1-5, with 11 bases fitting TRBD1. V trimming: 0 bases; J trimming: 5 bases; junction bases outside the gene matches: 3. The CDR3 is 16 amino acids. Per germline, CDR1 SGHNT and CDR2 YENEEA. This CDR3 is CASSLDLDRGHQPQHF. CDR3 sequence (DNA): TGTGCCAGCAGCTTAGATCTGGACAGGGGGCATCAGCCCCAGCATTTT.

A note on this clonotype: A far larger clone is off by one base, so a read error is likely. The chain recombines TRBV5-6 with TRBJ1-2; tentatively, D is TRBD1 (5 bases). Germline CDR1 reads SGHDT; CDR2 reads YYEEEE. The CDR3 runs 13 residues. Trimming cost V 5 bases and J 6 bases, with 14 bases left between them. The CDR3: CASSVLGAHGYTF. The DNA of the CDR3 is TGTGCCAGCAGTGTCCTCGGGGCCCATGGCTACACCTTC.

This clonotype was observed many times. The chain links TRBV5-6 to TRBJ1-4; a possible D gene is TRBD1 (6 bases). CDR3 length equals 15 residues. CDR1 is SGHDT and CDR2 is YYEEEE in the germline V gene. V was cut by 1 base and J by 3 bases, with 10 bases left in between. CDR3 in DNA: TGTGCCAGCAGCTTGACAGGGAGGGCTAATGAAAAACTGTTTTTT. It is translated as CASSLTGRANEKLFF.

To note about this clonotype: A read error is the likely source, as a far larger clone sits one nucleotide away. This sequence joins TRBV10-3 and TRBJ1-2, with 8 positions matching TRBD1. This CDR3 contains 15 residues. Germline CDR1 reads ENHRY; CDR2 reads SYGVKD. V shed 5 bases and J 4 bases; nucleotides not matched to a gene: 9. CDR3 coding DNA: TGTGCCATCAGTTCCCTAGGCAGGGGGCCCTATGGCTACACCTTC. Its protein product is CAISSLGRGPYGYTF.

This clonotype was seen many times. This rearrangement joins TRBV6-5 to TRBJ2-3; D is uncertain. Trimming stripped 4 bases from V and 7 bases from J, with 18 bases between. CDR3 size: 15 residues. The V gene's germline CDR1 is MNHEY and CDR2 SVGAGI. CDR3: CASSSPTSRTHTQYF. The CDR3 DNA reads TGTGCCAGCAGTTCTCCCACCAGCAGGACCCATACGCAGTATTTT.

At least ten counts were recorded for this clonotype. The rearrangement links TRBV4-1 to TRBJ1-5; perhaps TRBD1 as D (5 bases). This CDR3 contains 16 residues. The germline CDR1 and CDR2 sequences are MGHRA and YSYEKL. V lost 1 base, J lost 6 bases, and 16 bases lay in between. The chain's CDR3 is CASSQVPHAGGQPQHF. The CDR3 region has the DNA TGCGCCAGCAGCCAAGTGCCGCATGCCGGGGGTCAGCCCCAGCATTTT.

In this sample, this clonotype turned up a few times. The likely explanation is a read error, given a far larger clone one base away. The chain combines TRBV10-3 with TRBJ2-1; 8 bases map to TRBD2. The CDR3 contains 14 residues. Germline V CDR1 and CDR2: ENHRY, SYGVKD. V trimming: 4 bases; J trimming: 9 bases; junction bases outside the gene matches: 8. The CDR3 here is CAISVGGGITEQFF. The CDR3 nucleotides read TGTGCCATCAGTGTTGGCGGGGGGATCACTGAGCAGTTCTTC.

By its share, this clonotype is medium-sized. The rearrangement joins TRBV7-2 to TRBJ2-5; TRBD1 might be the D (6 bases). There are 15 residues in the CDR3. The germline CDR1 and CDR2 sequences are SGHTA and FQGNSA. Trimming stripped 3 bases from V and 3 bases from J, with 14 bases between. The CDR3, as DNA: TGTGCCAGCAGCTTCCAGGGGATGGTGAAAGAGACCCAGTACTTC. This codes for CASSFQGMVKETQYF.

This clonotype ranks as medium-sized. V gene TRBV5-6 combines with J gene TRBJ1-3, with D possibly being TRBD1 (5 bases). The CDR3 has 15 residues. Germline V lookup: CDR1 SGHDT, CDR2 YYEEEE. V was cut by 1 base and J by 1 base, with 9 bases left in between. DNA of the CDR3: TGTGCCAGCAGCTTGCTGGGGCCTTCTGGAAACACCATATATTTT. It encodes CASSLLGPSGNTIYF.

The gene calls are TRBV20-1 and TRBJ2-1; D may match TRBD1 or TRBD2 (5 bases each). CDR3 size: 13 residues. The germline V and J ends were trimmed by 5 bases and 6 bases, with 14 bases remaining between them. Germline V gives CDR1 DFQATT, CDR2 SNEGSKA (reference sequence). CDR3 loop: CSALLDGGNEQFF. The CDR3 DNA sequence: TGCAGTGCTCTATTGGATGGGGGCAATGAGCAGTTCTTC.

A remark on this clonotype: A far larger clone is just one base off, so this is likely a read error. This rearrangement joins TRBV29-1 to TRBJ2-7; D is perhaps TRBD1 (6 bases). TRBJ1-2 explains the end of the DNA better; the J call may be wrong. This CDR3 comprises 12 residues. In germline, CDR1 is SQVTM, CDR2 ANQGSEA. The CDR3 region has the DNA TGCAGCGTTGATTGGGGAGGGGGAGGCTACACCTTC. Translation: CSVDWGGGGYTF.

By sample fraction, this clonotype is medium-sized. The V gene is TRBV7-2, the J gene TRBJ2-7; 7 nucleotides agree with TRBD2. The V gene end was trimmed by 5 bases and the J gene end by 3 bases; junction bases not matched to a gene: 4. The CDR3 runs to 13 residues. CDR1 SGHTA and CDR2 FQGNSA come from the germline V gene. Written as DNA, the CDR3 is TGTGCCAGCAGCCAACGGGGGGTCTACGAGCAGTACTTC. Amino acid sequence: CASSQRGVYEQYF.

This clonotype counts as medium-sized. This chain connects TRBV18 to TRBJ1-1, with 11 bases aligning to TRBD1. Germline V CDR1 and CDR2: KGHSH, LQKENI. The CDR3 is made up of 16 amino acids. Trimming at V came to 3 bases and at J to 6 bases, leaving 9 bases not matched to a gene. The CDR3 region is CASSPGRTGGSAEAFF. CDR3 nucleotides: TGTGCCAGCTCACCCGGAAGGACAGGGGGCTCTGCTGAAGCTTTCTTT.

This clonotype has a count of ten or more. The chain couples TRBV7-2 to TRBJ2-4; 10 bases fit TRBD1. Germline loops: CDR1 SGHTA, CDR2 FQGNSA. This CDR3 contains 18 residues. Trimming cost V 5 bases and J 1 base; bases outside gene matches: 11. This chain's CDR3 is CASSPMHPGQGAKNIQYF. In DNA form, the CDR3 reads TGTGCCAGCAGCCCTATGCATCCGGGACAGGGGGCCAAAAACATTCAGTACTTC.

This clonotype was detected a few times. The J gene is TRBJ2-1, the V gene TRBV6-6; tentative D call: TRBD2 (6 bases). The CDR3 runs 19 residues. Germline CDR1 is MNHNY and CDR2 is SVGAGI (reference sequence). The ends were cut back, 6 bases at V and 5 bases at J, with 29 bases in the middle. CDR3 nucleotide sequence: TGTGCCAGCAGAGGGCCCACGGGTCCGGGACTTTTCCTCAACAATGAGCAGTTCTTC. Encoded protein: CASRGPTGPGLFLNNEQFF.

This clonotype occurred a few times. The chain recombines TRBV6-2 or TRBV6-3 with TRBJ2-2; D remains unclear. V lost 2 bases, J lost 7 bases, and 8 bases lay in between. Germline V gene lookup returns CDR1 MNHEY and CDR2 SVGEGT. This CDR3 is built from 13 residues. For the CDR3, the DNA is TGTGCCAGCAGTTACCCCCGGGTCGGGGAGCTGTTTTTT. Its translation is CASSYPRVGELFF.

Of note for this clonotype: This is likely an artifact of a read error, given a far larger clone one base away. The chain recombines TRBV6-6 with TRBJ1-2; D is perhaps TRBD1 (6 bases). This CDR3 region has 14 residues. In germline, CDR1 is MNHNY, CDR2 SVGAGI (reference sequence). The CDR3 nucleotides are TGTGACAGCAGCCCGTCCCGGGACATTCCGGGCTACACCTTC. Encoded protein: CDSSPSRDIPGYTF.

In this sample, this clonotype is medium-sized. The chain uses TRBV7-2 and TRBJ2-5; the match to TRBD2 covers 8 bases. Germline V gives CDR1 SGHTA, CDR2 FQGNSA. The CDR3 is 14 amino acids. The V gene end was trimmed by 3 bases and the J gene end by 2 bases; junction bases not matched to a gene: 2. This chain's CDR3 is CASSFAGGQETQYF. CDR3 coding DNA: TGTGCCAGCAGCTTCGCGGGGGGACAAGAGACCCAGTACTTC.